This T cell receptor beta chain derives from a study of T cells in localized non-small cell lung cancer. Profiling relied on immunoSEQ multiplex PCR, and the TCRdb table lists in-frame clones only, not all of them. Seen here are 20,000 to 25,000 clones, 89% observed once, and the top ten hold around a fifth. The CDR3 consists of 13 residues. In germline, CDR1 is SQVTM, CDR2 ANQGSEA. Trimming removed 7 bases from V and 4 bases from J, with 15 bases in between. This chain connects TRBV29-1 to TRBJ2-3; D perhaps matches TRBD1 (5 bases). Here the sequenced sample was peripheral blood, taken before any cancer treatment. The receptor comes from a man aged 40-75 years with stage I squamous cell lung carcinoma. The CDR3 protein is CSAQGDFADTQYF. The DNA for the CDR3 is TGCAGCGCGCAAGGGGATTTCGCAGATACGCAGTATTTT.